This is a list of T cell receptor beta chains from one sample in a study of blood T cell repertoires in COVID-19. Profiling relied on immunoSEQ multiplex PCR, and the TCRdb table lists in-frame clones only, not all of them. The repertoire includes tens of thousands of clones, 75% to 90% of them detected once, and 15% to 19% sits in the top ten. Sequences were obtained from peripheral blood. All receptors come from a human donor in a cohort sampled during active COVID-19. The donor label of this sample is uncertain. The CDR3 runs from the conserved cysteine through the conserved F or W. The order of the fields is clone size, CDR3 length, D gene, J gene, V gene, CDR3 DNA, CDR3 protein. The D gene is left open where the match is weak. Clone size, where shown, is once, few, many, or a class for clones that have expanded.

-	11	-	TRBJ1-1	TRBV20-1	TGCCTCGGACAGCTGAACACTGAAGCTTTCTTT	CLGQLNTEAFF
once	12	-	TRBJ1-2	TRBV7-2	TGTGCCAGCAGCCCAGGGGTTAGTGGCTACACCTTC	CASSPGVSGYTF
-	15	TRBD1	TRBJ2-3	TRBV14	TGTGCCAGCAGCCAAGATTTGGTCAGGGGGTTGACGCAGTATTTT	CASSQDLVRGLTQYF
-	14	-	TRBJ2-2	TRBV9	TGTGCCAGCAACCGTCAGGGGACAATCGGGGAGCTGTTTTTT	CASNRQGTIGELFF
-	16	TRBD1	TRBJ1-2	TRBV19	TGTGCCAGTAGTATCGCGGACGGGACAGGAGCCTATGGCTACACCTTC	CASSIADGTGAYGYTF
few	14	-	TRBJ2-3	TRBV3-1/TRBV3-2	TGTGCCAGCAGCCATAGACTCCGGCCAGATACGCAGTATTTT	CASSHRLRPDTQYF
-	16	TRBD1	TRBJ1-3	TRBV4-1	TGCGCCAGCAGCAAAGGACAGGGAGGATCTGGAAACACCATATATTTT	CASSKGQGGSGNTIYF
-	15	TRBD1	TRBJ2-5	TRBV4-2	TGTGCCAGCAGCCAAGGGGACAGGGGTAAAGAGACCCAGTACTTC	CASSQGDRGKETQYF
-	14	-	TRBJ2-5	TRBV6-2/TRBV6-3	TGTGCCAGCAGTTACTCTGGACTCCAAGAGACCCAGTACTTC	CASSYSGLQETQYF
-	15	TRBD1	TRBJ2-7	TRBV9	TGTGCCAGCAGCGATTCCGGGACAGGGGCCTACGAGCAGTACTTC	CASSDSGTGAYEQYF
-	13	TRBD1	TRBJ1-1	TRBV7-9	TGTGCCAGCAGCTTAGCGAGGGGGCGCGGGGCTTTCTTT	CASSLARGRGAFF
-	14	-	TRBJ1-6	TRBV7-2	TGTGCCAGCAGCTCCAGCTCCTATAATTCACCCCTCCACTTT	CASSSSSYNSPLHF
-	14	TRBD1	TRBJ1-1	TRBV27	TGTGCCAGCAGTTTGGACAGGGGAGCCACTGAAGCTTTCTTT	CASSLDRGATEAFF
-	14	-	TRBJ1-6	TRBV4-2	TGTGCCAGCAGCCAAGTCTGGGGCAATTCACCCCTCCACTTT	CASSQVWGNSPLHF
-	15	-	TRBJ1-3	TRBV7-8	TGTGCCAGCAGCCGAGTCGGGAACTCTGGAAACACCATATATTTT	CASSRVGNSGNTIYF
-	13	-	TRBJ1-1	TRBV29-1	TGCAGCGTTAAGGGAGGGGAGAAGACTGAAGCTTTCTTT	CSVKGGEKTEAFF
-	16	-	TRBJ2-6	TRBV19	TGTGCCAGTAGTCCGGGAGTTCGCTCTGGGGCCAACGTCCTGACTTTC	CASSPGVRSGANVLTF
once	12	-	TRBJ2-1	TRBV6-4	TGTGCCAGCAGTGAGGTTAGTAATGAGCAGTTCTTC	CASSEVSNEQFF
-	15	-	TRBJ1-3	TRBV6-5	TGTGCCAGCAGCATCGGTGAGGGGAGGAAAAACACCATATATTTT	CASSIGEGRKNTIYF
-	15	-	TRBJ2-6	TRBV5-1	TGCGCCAGCAGCTTGAGGAGGTCCGGGGCCAACGTCCTGACTTTC	CASSLRRSGANVLTF
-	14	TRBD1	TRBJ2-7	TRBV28	TGTGCCAGCAGTTCCGGACAGGGGGGCTACGAGCAGTACTTC	CASSSGQGGYEQYF
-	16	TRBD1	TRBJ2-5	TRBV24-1	TGTGCCACCAGTGATTTGCCGACAGGGGATCAAGAGACCCAGTACTTC	CATSDLPTGDQETQYF
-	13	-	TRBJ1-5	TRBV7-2	TGTGCCAGCAGCGACAGAACCAATCAGCCCCAGCATTTT	CASSDRTNQPQHF
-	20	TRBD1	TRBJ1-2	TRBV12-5	TGTGCTAGTGGTTTGGTACTTATCATGACAGGGGCCCGCGTTAACTATGGCTACACCTTC	CASGLVLIMTGARVNYGYTF
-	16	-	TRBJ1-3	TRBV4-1	TGCGCCAGCAGCCAAGGTGGGGGCTCCTCTGGAAACACCATATATTTT	CASSQGGGSSGNTIYF